This T cell receptor beta chain was identified in a study of blood T cell repertoires in COVID-19. Background on the study: Spain, Italy and the United States supplied samples that represented acute and convalescent COVID-19.

The protocol was immunoSEQ multiplex PCR, while the TCRdb copy is restricted to in-frame clones and leaves out a portion. The table includes about 60,000 clones, 88% detected once. This CDR3 has 14 amino acids. From germline, CDR1 is LGHDT and CDR2 YNNKEL (reference sequence). V was clipped by 1 base and J by 6 bases; unmatched bases: 1. The chain uses TRBV3-1 (or the pseudogene TRBV3-2) and TRBJ1-1; TRBD1 matches 11 bases. The sequencing input was peripheral blood. The TCR was taken from a man aged 60 to 75 with acute or convalescent COVID-19. The CDR3 loop is CASSQAGQGAEAFF. As DNA, the CDR3 is TGTGCCAGCAGCCAAGCGGGACAGGGGGCTGAAGCTTTCTTT.